The clone carrying this T cell receptor (beta chain) was seen only a few times. This record comes from a study of T cell clones after liver transplantation. Using immunoSEQ multiplex PCR, the repertoire was profiled, and TCRdb retains in-frame clones only, with some absent. The table records tens of thousands of clones, 65% to 85% of them present only once. Sequenced here: CD8+ T cells from blood, sampled 54 months after liver transplant. The sequence came from a human patient who received a liver transplant. Certain T cells may be donor cells from the graft.

The CDR3 loop is CASSVEGGMGEQYF. DNA of the CDR3: TGTGCCAGCAGCGTAGAGGGAGGGATGGGCGAGCAGTACTTC. This sequence joins TRBV9 and TRBJ2-7, with 7 bases matching TRBD2. With 0 bases clipped from V and 6 bases from J, the junction kept 6 bases outside the gene matches. The germline V gene has CDR1 SGDLS and CDR2 YYNGEE. The CDR3 has 14 residues.